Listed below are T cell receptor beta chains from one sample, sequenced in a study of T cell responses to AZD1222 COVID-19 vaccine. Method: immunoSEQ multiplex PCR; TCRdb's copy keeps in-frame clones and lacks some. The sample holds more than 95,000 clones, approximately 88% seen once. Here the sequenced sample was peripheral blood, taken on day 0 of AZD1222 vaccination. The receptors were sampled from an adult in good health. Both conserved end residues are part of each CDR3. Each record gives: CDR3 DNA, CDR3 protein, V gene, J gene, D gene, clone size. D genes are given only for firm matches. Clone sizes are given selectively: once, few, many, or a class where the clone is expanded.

CDR3 DNA: TGTGCCTGGAGTGTACCCATACAGACTCTCTCTGGAAACACCATATATTTT
CDR3 protein: CAWSVPIQTLSGNTIYF
V gene: TRBV30
J gene: TRBJ1-3
D gene: NA
clone size: NA

CDR3 DNA: TGCAGCGACTTAAAAGGACAGGGGCGAAACTACGAGCAGTACTTC
CDR3 protein: CSDLKGQGRNYEQYF
V gene: TRBV29-1
J gene: TRBJ2-7
D gene: TRBD1
clone size: NA

CDR3 DNA: TGCGCCAGCAGCAAGGGTGAAACTTACTCCGGAAACACCATATATTTT
CDR3 protein: CASSKGETYSGNTIYF
V gene: TRBV5-1
J gene: TRBJ1-3
D gene: NA
clone size: NA

CDR3 DNA: TGCGCCAGCAGCTTGAGTCCAGGCTCCAGCACTGAAGCTTTCTTT
CDR3 protein: CASSLSPGSSTEAFF
V gene: TRBV5-1
J gene: TRBJ1-1
D gene: NA
clone size: once

CDR3 DNA: TGCGCCAGCAGCTTGGAGGACTCCTACAATGAGCAGTTCTTC
CDR3 protein: CASSLEDSYNEQFF
V gene: TRBV5-1
J gene: TRBJ2-1
D gene: NA
clone size: NA

CDR3 DNA: TGTGCCAGCACAGCATCCTCCTCCTACGAGCAGTACTTC
CDR3 protein: CASTASSSYEQYF
V gene: TRBV5-6
J gene: TRBJ2-7
D gene: NA
clone size: NA

CDR3 DNA: TGTGCCAGCTCAACTCGACAGGGGAGCTCCTACGAGCAGTACTTC
CDR3 protein: CASSTRQGSSYEQYF
V gene: TRBV18
J gene: TRBJ2-7
D gene: TRBD1
clone size: NA

CDR3 DNA: TGTGCCAGTAGTATACCTAGCGGGGCGAACACCGGGGAGCTGTTTTTT
CDR3 protein: CASSIPSGANTGELFF
V gene: TRBV19
J gene: TRBJ2-2
D gene: TRBD2
clone size: NA

CDR3 DNA: TGTGCCAGCAGGATGACAGGGGGCGAACAGCCCCAGCATTTT
CDR3 protein: CASRMTGGEQPQHF
V gene: TRBV6-6
J gene: TRBJ1-5
D gene: TRBD1
clone size: once

CDR3 DNA: TGTGCCAGGGGTCCCGGCGGGATTAGCGACGAGCAGTACTTC
CDR3 protein: CARGPGGISDEQYF
V gene: TRBV12-1
J gene: TRBJ2-7
D gene: NA
clone size: NA

CDR3 DNA: TGTGCCAGCAGCTTCACGGAGGACACTGAAGCTTTCTTT
CDR3 protein: CASSFTEDTEAFF
V gene: TRBV11-3
J gene: TRBJ1-1
D gene: NA
clone size: once

CDR3 DNA: TGTGCCAGCAGATATACAGGGGATAGCAATCAGCCCCAGCATTTT
CDR3 protein: CASRYTGDSNQPQHF
V gene: TRBV6-5
J gene: TRBJ1-5
D gene: TRBD1
clone size: NA

CDR3 DNA: TGTGCCAGTAGTATATCCCTGGGGAATCAGCCCCAGCATTTT
CDR3 protein: CASSISLGNQPQHF
V gene: TRBV19
J gene: TRBJ1-5
D gene: NA
clone size: NA

CDR3 DNA: TGTGCCAGCAGTTTGCAGGGGCACTATGGCTACACCTTC
CDR3 protein: CASSLQGHYGYTF
V gene: TRBV12-3/TRBV12-4
J gene: TRBJ1-2
D gene: NA
clone size: once

CDR3 DNA: TGTGCCAGCAGTTACTTAGAGAACACTGAAGCTTTCTTT
CDR3 protein: CASSYLENTEAFF
V gene: TRBV6-2/TRBV6-3
J gene: TRBJ1-1
D gene: NA
clone size: NA

CDR3 DNA: TGTGCCAGCAGCCCCAGACAGGGTTACGAGCAGTACTTC
CDR3 protein: CASSPRQGYEQYF
V gene: TRBV7-2
J gene: TRBJ2-7
D gene: TRBD1
clone size: NA

CDR3 DNA: TGTGCCAGCAGTTTAGAGTATTCACCCCTCCACTTT
CDR3 protein: CASSLEYSPLHF
V gene: TRBV12-3/TRBV12-4
J gene: TRBJ1-6
D gene: NA
clone size: NA

CDR3 DNA: TGTGCCAGCAGAAGACAGGGCGGTGAAAAACTGTTTTTT
CDR3 protein: CASRRQGGEKLFF
V gene: TRBV25-1
J gene: TRBJ1-4
D gene: TRBD1
clone size: NA

CDR3 DNA: TGTGGCCCCAGGGGGTGTAAAACCATATATTTT
CDR3 protein: CGPRGCKTIYF
V gene: TRBV19
J gene: TRBJ1-3
D gene: TRBD1
clone size: NA

CDR3 DNA: TGTGCCAGCAGGCCCCTCGGGAGCCGACTGGAGGCTTTCTTT
CDR3 protein: CASRPLGSRLEAFF
V gene: TRBV27
J gene: TRBJ1-1
D gene: NA
clone size: few

CDR3 DNA: TGCGCCAGCAGCTTGGGAGGTGCCCTAAAGGCGAGTGGTGAAGCTTTCTTT
CDR3 protein: CASSLGGALKASGEAFF
V gene: TRBV5-1
J gene: TRBJ1-1
D gene: NA
clone size: NA

CDR3 DNA: TGTGCCAGTAGTATATCCGGGGGTGGACTACGGAATGAGCAGTTCTTC
CDR3 protein: CASSISGGGLRNEQFF
V gene: TRBV19
J gene: TRBJ2-1
D gene: NA
clone size: once

CDR3 DNA: TGTGCCAGCAGCGTAGGGGTCGGTCAAGAGACCCAGTACTTC
CDR3 protein: CASSVGVGQETQYF
V gene: TRBV9
J gene: TRBJ2-5
D gene: NA
clone size: NA

CDR3 DNA: TGTGCCAGCAGTTATGGGAGGGGCGGGGGCTACACCTTC
CDR3 protein: CASSYGRGGGYTF
V gene: TRBV6-5
J gene: TRBJ1-2
D gene: NA
clone size: NA

CDR3 DNA: TGTGCCAGCCTCGTAGGGGGATTGGGGAATTCACCCCTCCACTTT
CDR3 protein: CASLVGGLGNSPLHF
V gene: TRBV28
J gene: TRBJ1-6
D gene: NA
clone size: NA

CDR3 DNA: TGTGCCAGCAGCTGGAGCACCGGGGAGCTGTTTTTT
CDR3 protein: CASSWSTGELFF
V gene: TRBV3-1/TRBV3-2
J gene: TRBJ2-2
D gene: NA
clone size: NA

CDR3 DNA: TGTGCCAGCAGCTTAGCGCGGCCCCCGGGGGAAGCTTTCTTT
CDR3 protein: CASSLARPPGEAFF
V gene: TRBV11-1
J gene: TRBJ1-1
D gene: NA
clone size: NA

CDR3 DNA: TGTGCCTGGAGCGGCATGACAGGACTCTACGAGCAGTACTTC
CDR3 protein: CAWSGMTGLYEQYF
V gene: TRBV30
J gene: TRBJ2-7
D gene: NA
clone size: NA

CDR3 DNA: TGTGCCAGCAGCTTGGGGACAGGCCCCTACGAGCAGTACTTC
CDR3 protein: CASSLGTGPYEQYF
V gene: TRBV5-6
J gene: TRBJ2-7
D gene: TRBD1
clone size: NA

CDR3 DNA: TGTGCCAGCAAAACTGGGACAGGGGTCACTGAAGCTTTCTTT
CDR3 protein: CASKTGTGVTEAFF
V gene: TRBV6-4
J gene: TRBJ1-1
D gene: TRBD1
clone size: NA

CDR3 DNA: TGTGCCAGCAGCTTAGCAGGGAGTGGGGAGACCCAGTACTTC
CDR3 protein: CASSLAGSGETQYF
V gene: TRBV7-2
J gene: TRBJ2-5
D gene: NA
clone size: few

CDR3 DNA: TGTGCCAGCAGCCAGCAGGGCACTGAAGCTTTCTTT
CDR3 protein: CASSQQGTEAFF
V gene: TRBV12-3/TRBV12-4
J gene: TRBJ1-1
D gene: NA
clone size: NA

CDR3 DNA: TGTGCCAGCAGTGAGGGGCTACACGGGACGGCTCGTTCCTACGAGCAGTACTTC
CDR3 protein: CASSEGLHGTARSYEQYF
V gene: TRBV6-1
J gene: TRBJ2-7
D gene: NA
clone size: NA

CDR3 DNA: TGTGCCAGCAGCCTAGGGCGTCTAGCGGAGTACAATGAGCAGTTCTTC
CDR3 protein: CASSLGRLAEYNEQFF
V gene: TRBV7-9
J gene: TRBJ2-1
D gene: TRBD2
clone size: NA

CDR3 DNA: TGTGCCAGCAGTTATGACAGGGAAGTGCCCCAGCATTTT
CDR3 protein: CASSYDREVPQHF
V gene: TRBV12-3/TRBV12-4
J gene: TRBJ1-5
D gene: TRBD1
clone size: NA

CDR3 DNA: TGCAGCGTTAAAATACAGGGCGGGGTTGAAAAACTGTTTTTT
CDR3 protein: CSVKIQGGVEKLFF
V gene: TRBV29-1
J gene: TRBJ1-4
D gene: NA
clone size: NA

CDR3 DNA: TGTGCCAGCAGCCCTTGGGACAGGGGGCCAACTGAAGCTTTCTTT
CDR3 protein: CASSPWDRGPTEAFF
V gene: TRBV11-2
J gene: TRBJ1-1
D gene: TRBD1
clone size: NA

CDR3 DNA: TGTGCCAGCAGCCATAGCGAGAACACCGGGGAGCTGTTTTTT
CDR3 protein: CASSHSENTGELFF
V gene: TRBV9
J gene: TRBJ2-2
D gene: NA
clone size: once

CDR3 DNA: TGCAGTGCTAGAGATCGGGAAAAACTGTTTTTT
CDR3 protein: CSARDREKLFF
V gene: TRBV20-1
J gene: TRBJ1-4
D gene: NA
clone size: NA

CDR3 DNA: TGTGCCAGCAGCCGGGAAAACTATGGCTACACCTTC
CDR3 protein: CASSRENYGYTF
V gene: TRBV3-1/TRBV3-2
J gene: TRBJ1-2
D gene: NA
clone size: NA

CDR3 DNA: TGTGCCAGCTCACCGGTCGGGTCAAATGAAAAACTGTTTTTT
CDR3 protein: CASSPVGSNEKLFF
V gene: TRBV18
J gene: TRBJ1-4
D gene: NA
clone size: once

CDR3 DNA: TGTGCCAGCAGTTACTCGGTTCCGGCAATGAACACTGAAGCTTTCTTT
CDR3 protein: CASSYSVPAMNTEAFF
V gene: TRBV6-5
J gene: TRBJ1-1
D gene: NA
clone size: NA

CDR3 DNA: TGTGCCACCTCTAATTCGGACAGGGGCACTGAAGCTTTCTTT
CDR3 protein: CATSNSDRGTEAFF
V gene: TRBV24-1
J gene: TRBJ1-1
D gene: TRBD1
clone size: NA

CDR3 DNA: TGTGCCAGCAGCGTAGGACTCGTCACCGGGGAGCTGTTTTTT
CDR3 protein: CASSVGLVTGELFF
V gene: TRBV9
J gene: TRBJ2-2
D gene: NA
clone size: NA

CDR3 DNA: TGTGCCAGCAGCGTCGGGACCGCGGGTGAAAAACTGTTTTTT
CDR3 protein: CASSVGTAGEKLFF
V gene: TRBV9
J gene: TRBJ1-4
D gene: NA
clone size: few

CDR3 DNA: TGCAGCGTGGATATGGGTGGTGCGGGGGAGCCCCAGCATTTT
CDR3 protein: CSVDMGGAGEPQHF
V gene: TRBV29-1
J gene: TRBJ1-5
D gene: NA
clone size: NA

CDR3 DNA: TGTGCCAGTAGTACCGCCGCAAGGGCCGGGGAGCTGTTTTTT
CDR3 protein: CASSTAARAGELFF
V gene: TRBV19
J gene: TRBJ2-2
D gene: NA
clone size: NA

CDR3 DNA: TGTGCCAGCAGCGGGTACCAAGAGACCCAGTACTTC
CDR3 protein: CASSGYQETQYF
V gene: TRBV13
J gene: TRBJ2-5
D gene: NA
clone size: NA

CDR3 DNA: TGCGCCAGCAGCCAAGATCCAGCTGGAAACACCATATATTTT
CDR3 protein: CASSQDPAGNTIYF
V gene: TRBV4-3
J gene: TRBJ1-3
D gene: NA
clone size: NA

CDR3 DNA: TGTGCCAGCAGTAAGGATCTGCGGACTGAAGCTTTCTTT
CDR3 protein: CASSKDLRTEAFF
V gene: TRBV12-3/TRBV12-4
J gene: TRBJ1-1
D gene: NA
clone size: once

CDR3 DNA: TGTGCCAGCAGGCGACAGAGTAGCAATCAGCCCCAGCATTTT
CDR3 protein: CASRRQSSNQPQHF
V gene: TRBV28
J gene: TRBJ1-5
D gene: NA
clone size: NA